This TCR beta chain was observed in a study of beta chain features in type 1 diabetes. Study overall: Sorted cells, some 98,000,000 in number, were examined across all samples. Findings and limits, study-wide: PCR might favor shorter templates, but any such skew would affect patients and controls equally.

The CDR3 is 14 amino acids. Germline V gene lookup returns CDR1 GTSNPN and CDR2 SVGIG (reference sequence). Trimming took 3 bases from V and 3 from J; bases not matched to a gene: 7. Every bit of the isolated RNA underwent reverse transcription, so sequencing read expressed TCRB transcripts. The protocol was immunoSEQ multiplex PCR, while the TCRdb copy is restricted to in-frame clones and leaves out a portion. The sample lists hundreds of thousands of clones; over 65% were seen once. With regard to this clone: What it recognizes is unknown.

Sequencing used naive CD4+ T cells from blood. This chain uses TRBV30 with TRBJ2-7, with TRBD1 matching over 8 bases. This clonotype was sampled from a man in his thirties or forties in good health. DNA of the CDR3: TGTGCCTGGAGGGAACAAACAGGGGGCTACGAGCAGTACTTC. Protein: CAWREQTGGYEQYF.